This T cell receptor beta chain was found in a study of PD-1 blockade in classical Hodgkin lymphoma (TCRdb year 2020). Regarding the complete study: Nivolumab dosing was 3 mg/kg intravenously every 2 weeks, continuing until either disease progression or unacceptable toxicity. The study used CyTOF and TCR beta sequencing to define a peripheral blood immune signature of response to PD-1 blockade in classical Hodgkin lymphoma. Overall results and qualifications from the work: The study was limited to a single clinical trial cohort, and causes of repertoire differences, possibly disease activity or prior therapy, remained undefined. Patients starting nivolumab less than 1 year after ASCT had lower diversity and were excluded from later analyses to avoid confounding by immune reconstitution. CD4+ but not CD8+ TCR diversity rose significantly by C4D1 (p=0.0027 vs p=0.16), most apparent in complete responders (p=0.02). Trial patients with a complete response had baseline diversity similar to that of newly diagnosed patients, while partial responders and progressors had significantly lower diversity. Baseline TCR diversity was reported as lower in newly diagnosed patients than in healthy donors, and lower still in relapsed/refractory patients.

Points on this clone: This clone's antigen is unknown. The record has no base qualities; no much larger clone is one base away.

The time point label on this specimen signifies: cycle 2 day 1 (C2D1) of nivolumab. All trial patients had relapsed after autologous stem cell transplantation, with cohorts A, B and C differing in prior brentuximab vedotin exposure. The trial cohort comprised fewer than 65 patients with relapsed/refractory classical Hodgkin lymphoma whose best overall responses were complete response, partial response or progressive disease. Trial patients were treated with single-agent nivolumab in the multi-cohort phase II CheckMate 205 trial. Best overall response was determined by an independent review committee according to the 2007 International Working Group response criteria. Trial PBMCs were collected immediately before nivolumab initiation (C1D1) and during therapy at cycle 2 day 1 and cycle 4 day 1. Peripheral blood was collected in 8 mL Vacutainer Cell Preparation Tubes, from which PBMCs were isolated by centrifugation and then cryopreserved.

At the junction V is shortened by 7 bases and J by 2 bases, with 7 bases in between. For CDR1 and CDR2, the germline V gene lists SNHLY and FYNNEI. From its cysteine to its phenylalanine, the CDR3 spans 12 amino acids. Just the 36-base CDR3 DNA is kept, in frame starting at base 1. The Qiagen DNeasy kit was used to extract genomic DNA both from unsorted PBMCs and from the negatively selected CD4+ and CD8+ fractions. Using primers that anneal to V and J segments, immunoSEQ multiplex PCR amplified the TCR beta CDR3 regions. A synthetic immune receptor repertoire was used to minimize amplification bias, and any remaining bias was removed computationally after sequencing. As for how the authors treated the data: Repertoire diversity was quantified as the Shannon entropy index using custom Python scripts. Unsorted, CD4+ and CD8+ repertoires were analyzed separately, except for combined analyses in which CD4+ and CD8+ sequences were merged in silico. Clonal expansion was defined as at least a 2-fold frequency increase after treatment relative to C1D1, with a pseudocount of 0.5 for undetected baseline clones. Clones with 0 or 1 copy at C1D1 were classified as singleton clones, and clones with 2 or more copies were classified as non-singleton clones. Clones expanded in unsorted samples were labelled as CD4+, CD8+ or unknown by matching protein sequences in sorted samples from the same patient. Wilcoxon tests on paired samples were used to test changes in diversity from C1D1 to C4D1. The clones in this table, taken by TCRdb from immuneACCESS, are in-frame only. Not every clone is retained; where verified, under half of the shortfall comes from an unresolved V gene, and the cause of the rest is unknown. The V and J calls and the clone size are those of that table, but D and trimming were determined from the DNA. Here the sample has roughly 15,000 clones; approximately 64% occur a single time. Together, the top ten hold roughly 8% of the sample.

The chain uses TRBV2 and TRBJ2-3; no D segment can be confidently identified. This sequence was found in a human donor with classical Hodgkin lymphoma. The sequences come from peripheral blood mononuclear cells (PBMCs), collected before the second cycle of nivolumab. The sequenced DNA is TGTGCCAGCATGTTTAACACAGATACGCAGTATTTT. Its amino acids are CASMFNTDTQYF.